This T cell receptor (beta chain) was observed in a study of a mutant IDH1 vaccine in newly diagnosed glioma. Overall study: Former treatment meant radiotherapy, temozolomide, or both; the majority had gotten both.

Profiled with immunoSEQ multiplex PCR; TCRdb holds only in-frame clones, not every one. The sample lists tens of thousands of clones; over 75% were seen once. In regard to this clone: Its specificity is not known.

CDR3 length: 15 amino acids. V was pared by 5 bases and J by 0 bases, with 11 bases between. The germline V gene encodes CDR1 SNHLY and CDR2 FYNNEI. Study conclusions and caveats: It was about 95% of patients that developed vaccine-induced immune responses.

As for time point: week 11, during vaccination. Each dose delivered 300 ug of mutant IDH1 20-mer peptide subcutaneously with imiquimod. The J gene is TRBJ2-1, the V gene TRBV2, with D perhaps TRBD2 (6 bases). Sequenced material: PBMCs, taken from a glioma patient whose treatment included an IDH1 peptide vaccine. The origin of this receptor is a young woman with glioma. The CDR3 nucleotides are TGTGCCAGCAGTACGGCGGGAAGCTCCTACAATGAGCAGTTCTTC. Its protein is CASSTAGSSYNEQFF.